The 8 T cell receptor beta chains given below trace back to one sample, sequenced in a study of patients and donors after allogeneic stem cell transplantation. Each CDR3 protein is one row after TCRdb ran MiXCR on the RT-PCR reads. The sample has some 230,000 distinct CDR3 sequences, around an eighth seen once. The sequencing input was blood, either unsorted or a sorted T cell fraction (not recorded which). These receptors all stem from a human donor who was either an allogeneic HSCT recipient or a stem cell or donor lymphocyte infusion donor (not recorded which). It is not recorded whose cells these are; they may come from a transplant donor.

This clonotype appeared many times. This chain connects TRBV4-1 to TRBJ1-5; D gene uncertain. The V and J ends lost 0 bases and 7 bases respectively, with 10 bases between them. In germline, CDR1 is MGHRA, CDR2 YSYEKL. The CDR3 covers 14 residues. The CDR3 DNA reads as TGCGCCAGCAGCCAAGATCGACAATTCCAGCCCCAGCATTTT. It encodes CASSQDRQFQPQHF.

V and J are TRBV27 and TRBJ2-3; D not resolved. The CDR3 spans 13 residues. V was cut by 6 bases and J by 2 bases, with 9 bases left in between. CDR1 and CDR2 from the germline V gene are MNHEY and SMNVEV (reference sequence). This chain's CDR3 is CASRRSSTDTQYF. CDR3 in DNA: TGTGCCAGCAGGCGGTCTTCCACAGATACGCAGTATTTT.

This clonotype has only a few counts. The CDR3 nucleotides read TGCGCCAGCAGCTCCGAAATCTCCACAGATACGCAGTATTTT. Amino acid sequence: CASSSEISTDTQYF. V usage is TRBV5-1 and J usage is TRBJ2-3, with unresolved D. CDR3 size: 14 residues. The germline CDR1 and CDR2 sequences are SGHRS and YFSETQ. Trimming took 3 bases from V and 2 from J, leaving 10 bases between them.

The sample holds many counts of this clonotype. The rearrangement joins TRBV5-6 to TRBJ2-3; TRBD1 or TRBD2 may be the D gene (5 bases each). Between the trimmed V and J ends, which lost 0 bases and 3 bases, there was a span of 20 bases. The CDR3 is made up of 18 amino acids. Germline CDR1 is SGHDT and CDR2 is YYEEEE. CDR3 sequence (DNA): TGTGCCAGCAGCTTGGTGAGGGACCCGACGGTGAGGACAGATACGCAGTATTTT. Its protein product is CASSLVRDPTVRTDTQYF.

The sample holds a few counts of this clonotype. This chain links TRBV12-3 or TRBV12-4 with TRBJ1-2; TRBD1 agrees at 11 bases. V lost 5 bases, J lost 0 bases, and 5 bases stayed unmatched. The CDR3 spans 16 residues. The CDR3 DNA is TGTGCCAGCAGTCGGGACAGGGGGGGATCTAACTATGGCTACACCTTC. Protein product: CASSRDRGGSNYGYTF.

This clonotype appeared a few times. The rearrangement uses TRBV11-3 and TRBJ2-2; possibly TRBD2 for D (6 bases). CDR3 length: 14 amino acids. The V end lost 5 bases, the J end lost 5 bases, and 12 bases lay between the germline ends. Germline V CDR1 and CDR2: SGHNT, YENEEA. CDR3 bases: TGTGCCAGCAGCCCCGCTAGCGTAACCGGGGAGCTGTTTTTT. This gives the protein CASSPASVTGELFF. The variable domain in full, completed from reference TRBV11-3 and TRBJ2-2, reads EAGVVQSPRYKIIEKKQPVAFWCNPISGHNTLYWYLQNLGQGPELLIRYENEEAVDDSQLPKDRFSAERLKGVDSTLKIQPAELGDSAVYLCASSPASVTGELFFGEGSRLTVL.

This clonotype was picked up many times. The V and J genes are TRBV10-3 and TRBJ1-5; tentatively, D is TRBD1 (6 bases). The CDR3 is made up of 13 amino acids. The V end lost 6 bases, the J end lost 6 bases, and 12 bases lay between the germline ends. The V gene's germline CDR1 is ENHRY and CDR2 SYGVKD. The CDR3 region is CAISQQGGQPQHF. The CDR3 DNA reads as TGTGCCATCAGCCAACAGGGAGGTCAGCCCCAGCATTTT.

The sample holds many counts of this clonotype. The V call is TRBV6-5, the J call TRBJ2-7; possibly TRBD1 for D (6 bases). This CDR3 spans 16 amino acids. Per the germline V gene, CDR1 is MNHEY and CDR2 is SVGAGI. V was pared by 0 bases and J by 6 bases, with 18 bases between. This chain's CDR3 is CASSYSIWGPLGEQYF. CDR3 bases: TGTGCCAGCAGTTACTCGATCTGGGGGCCCCTAGGCGAGCAGTACTTC.